This T cell receptor (beta chain) originates from a study of blood T cell repertoires in COVID-19. Study context: COVID-19 samples from acute and convalescent phases originated in the United States, Italy and Spain. The cDNA or gDNA used as material had been derived from T cells, B-cell-depleted T cells, or PBMCs.

This clone occurred once. Under the authors' procedure: Reference gene primer amplification in the assay estimated nucleated cell counts. TCRdb's table, derived via immunoSEQ multiplex PCR, lists solely in-frame clones and lacks some. V and J calls and clone size are copied from that table; D and trimming were computed from the DNA. Among around 220,000 clones listed, more than 65% were seen once. Germline loops: CDR1 SQVTM, CDR2 ANQGSEA. V dropped 6 bases and J dropped 3; count of bases not matched to a gene: 8. The CDR3 totals 14 residues. The sequenced material came from peripheral blood. The chain couples TRBV29-1 to TRBJ1-1, with 9 bases that match TRBD1. The source of this sequence is a woman aged 40 to 50 with active or convalescent COVID-19. The CDR3 DNA reads as TGCAGCGTCCACCGGACAGGGGAGGACACTGAAGCTTTCTTT. It encodes CSVHRTGEDTEAFF.